The T cell receptor (beta chain) under discussion was sequenced for a study of blood T cell repertoires in COVID-19. The wider study: Acute and convalescent COVID-19 samples came from the United States, Italy and Spain.

V was clipped by 3 bases and J by 2 bases, with 10 bases between them. The length of the CDR3 is 14 residues. Germline V CDR1 and CDR2: SGHKS, YYEKEE (reference sequence). Measured with immunoSEQ multiplex PCR; TCRdb has only the in-frame clones, and not every one. The table has about 180,000 clones, about four fifths seen once. Seattle's enrolled individuals joined amid active infection and were then monitored longitudinally. The rearrangement links TRBV5-5 to TRBJ2-3, with D perhaps matching TRBD1 (6 bases). The sequenced sample was peripheral blood. The sequence was obtained from a woman aged 60-75 years with COVID-19, enrolled during active disease. The CDR3 sequence is CASSSTGTTDTQYF. As DNA, the CDR3 is TGTGCCAGCAGCTCCACAGGGACCACAGATACGCAGTATTTT.